This T cell receptor (beta chain) originates from a study of shared clonotypes between healthy human individuals. As defined, naive CD8 cells were CD45RO-negative and positively selected for CCR7, with terminally differentiated effector memory CD45RA+ cells excluded. Nashville, Tennessee was home to all donors, each a Caucasian adult. Assay: immunoSEQ multiplex PCR; the TCRdb copy retains only in-frame clones and omits some. Here the sample spans just over 2,000,000 clones, around 96% being singletons. V was trimmed by 0 bases and J by 9 bases, leaving 14 bases between them. The germline V gene encodes CDR1 WNHNN and CDR2 SYGVQD (reference sequence). The length of the CDR3 is 14 residues.

Sequenced: naive CD8+ T cells sorted from blood. The V gene is TRBV10-1, the J gene TRBJ2-5, with unresolved D. The TCR comes from a man aged 18-30 years in good health. This CDR3 is CASSESNDRSAQYF. In nucleotides, the CDR3 is TGCGCCAGCAGTGAGTCGAACGATAGATCGGCCCAGTACTTC.